This T cell receptor (beta chain) was obtained from a study of T cells expressing NK-cell markers. Study-level background: With respect to HCMV, seven of the eight sequenced donors were seropositive, and one was seronegative.

Per the germline V gene, CDR1 is SGHVS and CDR2 is FQNEAQ. The CDR3 extends over 13 amino acids. TCRdb reprocessed the 5' RACE reads, keeping one entry per CDR3 protein, no DNA. The table lists just under 150,000 distinct CDR3 sequences, with 12% in the top ten. The V gene is TRBV7-8, the J gene TRBJ2-1. This sequence was found in a man younger than 30 in good health. The sequenced sample was blood T cells: a sorted CD56 or NKG2C T cell subset, CD4+ or CD8+ T cells, or bulk PBMC T cells (not recorded which). CDR3 sequence reads: CASSSAMINEQFF.